This T cell receptor beta chain originates from a study of blood T cell repertoires in COVID-19. Overall study: COVID-19 samples, acute and convalescent, were from the United States, Italy and Spain. PBMCs, B-cell-depleted T cells, or T cells were the source of the cDNA or gDNA that made up the material.

Generated by immunoSEQ multiplex PCR, the TCRdb table keeps only in-frame clones and is missing some. The sample yields about 68,000 clones, 85% seen once. This CDR3 is built from 13 residues. Trimming cost V 4 bases and J 7 bases, with 8 bases left between them. CDR1 and CDR2 from the germline V gene are SGHTA and FQGNSA. This clonotype originated in a middle-aged man with acute or convalescent COVID-19. The sample was peripheral blood. J is TRBJ1-6 and V is TRBV7-2; no reliable D call. DNA for the CDR3: TGTGCCAGCAGCTCCCACACAAATTCACCCCTCCACTTT. Amino acids: CASSSHTNSPLHF.